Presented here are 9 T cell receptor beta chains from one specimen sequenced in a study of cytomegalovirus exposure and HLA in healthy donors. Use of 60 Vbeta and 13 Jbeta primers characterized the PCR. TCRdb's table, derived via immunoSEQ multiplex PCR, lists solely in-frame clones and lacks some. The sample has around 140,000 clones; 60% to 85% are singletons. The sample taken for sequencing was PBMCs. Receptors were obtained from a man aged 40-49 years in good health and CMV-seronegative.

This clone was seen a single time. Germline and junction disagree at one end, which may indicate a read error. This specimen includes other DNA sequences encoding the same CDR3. CDR3 DNA: TGTGCCTGGAGTACAGGGACAGGGGTCTATAATTCGCCCCTCCACTTT. This gives the protein CAWSTGTGVYNSPLHF. This chain links TRBV30 with TRBJ1-6, with TRBD1 matching over 10 bases. This CDR3 has 16 residues. The germline gives CDR1 GTSNPN, CDR2 SVGIG (reference sequence).

CDR3 DNA sequence: TGTGCCAGCAGCGTGGGACAGCACGAAGAGACCCAGTACTTC. Protein product: CASSVGQHEETQYF. The rearrangement joins TRBV7-3 to TRBJ2-5; 7 nucleotides agree with TRBD1. The J segment lost 3 bases and the V segment lost 5 bases, leaving 6 bases of the junction unmatched. The CDR3 loop spans 14 amino acids. Germline loops: CDR1 SGHTA, CDR2 FQGTGA.

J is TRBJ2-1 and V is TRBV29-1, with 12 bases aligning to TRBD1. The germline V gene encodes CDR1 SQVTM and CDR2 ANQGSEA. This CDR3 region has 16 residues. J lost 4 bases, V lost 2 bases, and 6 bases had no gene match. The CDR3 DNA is TGCAGCGTTGAACGCCGGGACAGGGGGCATTACAATGAGCAGTTCTTC. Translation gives CSVERRDRGHYNEQFF.

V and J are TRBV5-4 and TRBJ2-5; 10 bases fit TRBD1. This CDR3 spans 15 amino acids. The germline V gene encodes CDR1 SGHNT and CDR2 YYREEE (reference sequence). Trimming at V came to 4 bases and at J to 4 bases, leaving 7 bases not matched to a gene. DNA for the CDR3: TGTGCCAGCAGCCGATCCCGGGACAGGGGAGAGACCCAGTACTTC. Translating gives CASSRSRDRGETQYF. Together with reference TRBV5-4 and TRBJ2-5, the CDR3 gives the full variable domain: ETGVTQSPTHLIKTRGQQVTLRCSSQSGHNTVSWYQQALGQGPQFIFQYYREEENGRGNFPPRFSGLQFPNYSSELNVNALELDDSALYLCASSRSRDRGETQYFGPGTRLLVL.

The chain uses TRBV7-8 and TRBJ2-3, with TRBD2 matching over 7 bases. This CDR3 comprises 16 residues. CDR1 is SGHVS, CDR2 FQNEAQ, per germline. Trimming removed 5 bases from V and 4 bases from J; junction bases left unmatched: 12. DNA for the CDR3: TGTGCCAGCAGCCCCCCTCTGCGGGAGAGCCCAGATACGCAGTATTTT. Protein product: CASSPPLRESPDTQYF.

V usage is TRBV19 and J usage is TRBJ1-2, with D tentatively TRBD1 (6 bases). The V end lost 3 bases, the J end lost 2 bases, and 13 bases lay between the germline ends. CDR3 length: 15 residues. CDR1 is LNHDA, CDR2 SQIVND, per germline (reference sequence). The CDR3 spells CASSILTTGNYGYTF. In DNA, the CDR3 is TGTGCCAGTAGTATCCTTACTACAGGGAACTATGGCTACACCTTC.

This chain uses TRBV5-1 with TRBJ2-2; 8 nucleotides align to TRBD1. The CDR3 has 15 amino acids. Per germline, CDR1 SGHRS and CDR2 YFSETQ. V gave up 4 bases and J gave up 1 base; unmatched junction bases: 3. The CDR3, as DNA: TGCGCCAGCAGCCCTGGGACAGGGAACACCGGGGAGCTGTTTTTT. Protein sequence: CASSPGTGNTGELFF.

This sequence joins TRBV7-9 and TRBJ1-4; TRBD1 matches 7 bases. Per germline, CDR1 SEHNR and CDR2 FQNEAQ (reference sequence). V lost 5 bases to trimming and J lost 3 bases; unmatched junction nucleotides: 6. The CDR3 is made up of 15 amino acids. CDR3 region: CASSPQGSANEKLFF. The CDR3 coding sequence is TGTGCCAGCAGCCCACAGGGGTCGGCTAATGAAAAACTGTTTTTT.

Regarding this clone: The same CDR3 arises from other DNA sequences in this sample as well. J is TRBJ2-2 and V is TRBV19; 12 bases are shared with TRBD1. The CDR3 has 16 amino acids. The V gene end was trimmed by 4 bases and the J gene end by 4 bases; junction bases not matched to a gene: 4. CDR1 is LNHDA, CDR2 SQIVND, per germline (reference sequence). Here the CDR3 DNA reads TGTGCCAGTAGTAAGGGACAGGGGGCAGGCACCGGGGAGCTGTTTTTT. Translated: CASSKGQGAGTGELFF.